This T cell receptor (beta chain) was captured in a study of CD8 T cells in Susac syndrome. The multiple sclerosis control group comprised treatment-naive patients with stable or active relapsing-remitting disease. Both CD4+ and CD8+ T cells were negatively isolated, and TEMRA cells underwent FACS enrichment. RNA, at roughly 0.45 to 1 ug, was reverse transcribed with random hexamers. TCRdb called the immunoSEQ multiplex PCR reads again in MiXCR, with one record for every CDR3 protein. The sample contains about 210,000 distinct CDR3 sequences, 95% of which appear only once. V was cut by 0 bases and J by 7 bases, with 5 bases left in between. CDR3 length: 13 amino acids. Germline values: CDR1 SGDLS, CDR2 YYNGEE.

The V and J genes are TRBV9 and TRBJ1-6, with no clear D. This clonotype was sampled from a human donor with multiple sclerosis. The sample taken for sequencing was CD4+ T cells from PBMCs. Here the CDR3 reads CASSVEGNSPLHF. DNA of the CDR3: TGTGCCAGCAGCGTAGAGGGAAATTCACCCCTCCACTTT.